Presented here are 15 T cell receptor beta chains from one specimen sequenced in a study of T cell responses to AZD1222 COVID-19 vaccine. Data came from immunoSEQ multiplex PCR; TCRdb stores just in-frame clones and leaves some out. The sample carries roughly 83,000 clones, around 86% recorded once. Specimen: peripheral blood, collected on day 0 of AZD1222 vaccination. Every receptor here comes from an adult in good health.

The chain recombines TRBV7-3 with TRBJ2-2; TRBD2 matches at 7 bases. V trimming: 1 base; J trimming: 6 bases; junction bases outside the gene matches: 5. CDR3 length equals 15 residues. CDR1 is SGHTA and CDR2 is FQGTGA in the germline V gene. The CDR3 spells CASSLSGGEAGELFF. The CDR3 DNA reads as TGTGCCAGCAGCTTAAGCGGGGGTGAGGCCGGGGAGCTGTTTTTT. Drawing the rest from reference TRBV7-3 and TRBJ2-2, the complete variable domain is GAGVSQTPSNKVTEKGKYVELRCDPISGHTALYWYRQSLGQGPEFLIYFQGTGAADDSGLPNDRFFAVRPEGSVSTLKIQRTERGDSAVYLCASSLSGGEAGELFFGEGSRLTVL.

The chain joins TRBV5-1 to TRBJ1-6, with 7 bases lining up with TRBD1. Germline V CDR1 and CDR2: SGHRS, YFSETQ. The trim removed 4 bases at V and 7 bases at J, leaving 5 bases unmatched. CDR3 length: 14 residues. The CDR3 bases are TGCGCCAGCAGCACCGGGACAGACAATTCACCCCTCCACTTT. Translated, it gives CASSTGTDNSPLHF. Full variable domain (missing parts from reference TRBV5-1 and TRBJ1-6): KAGVTQTPRYLIKTRGQQVTLSCSPISGHRSVSWYQQTPGQGLQFLFEYFSETQRNKGNFPGRFSGRQFSNSRSEMNVSTLELGDSALYLCASSTGTDNSPLHFGNGTRLTVT.

The J gene is TRBJ2-3, the V gene TRBV27; D perhaps matches TRBD1 (7 bases). The V and J ends lost 4 bases and 0 bases respectively, with 17 bases between them. The CDR3 runs to 17 residues. Germline V gene sequence: CDR1 MNHEY, CDR2 SMNVEV (reference sequence). The CDR3 region has the DNA TGTGCCAGCAGTTCACCCAGGGGGGTGTCGAGCACAGATACGCAGTATTTT. Translated: CASSSPRGVSSTDTQYF.

This rearrangement joins TRBV6-4 to TRBJ1-1; 8 nucleotides agree with TRBD1. Germline assignment: CDR1 MRHNA and CDR2 SNTAGT. J lost 1 base, V lost 5 bases, and 6 bases had no gene match. The CDR3 totals 15 residues. Here the CDR3 reads CASSPGQAPNTEAFF. The DNA for the CDR3 is TGTGCCAGCAGTCCGGGACAGGCTCCGAACACTGAAGCTTTCTTT.

J is TRBJ2-1 and V is TRBV9; D unresolved. Trimming pared 4 bases from V and 10 bases from J, leaving 9 bases between. The CDR3 totals 11 residues. Germline CDR1 and CDR2: SGDLS and YYNGEE. This CDR3 reads CASSPHEEQFF. As DNA, the CDR3 is TGTGCCAGCAGCCCCCACGAAGAGCAGTTCTTC.

The chain links TRBV5-6 to TRBJ2-1; D may correspond to TRBD1 or TRBD2 (5 bases each). The CDR3 consists of 16 residues. The germline V and J ends were trimmed by 4 bases and 3 bases, with 17 bases remaining between them. Germline V gives CDR1 SGHDT, CDR2 YYEEEE. The CDR3 DNA reads as TGTGCCAGCAGCCGAGGGACCCTTTCCATCTACAATGAGCAGTTCTTC. Amino acid sequence: CASSRGTLSIYNEQFF.

The J gene is TRBJ1-1, the V gene TRBV28; D unresolved. The germline gives CDR1 MDHEN, CDR2 SYDVKM. V shed 7 bases and J shed 1 base, with 4 bases lying between them. CDR3 length: 11 residues. CDR3 amino acids: CASIGNTEAFF. CDR3 DNA sequence: TGTGCCAGCATAGGGAACACTGAAGCTTTCTTT. Based on the CDR3 plus reference TRBV28 and TRBJ1-1, the full variable domain is DVKVTQSSRYLVKRTGEKVFLECVQDMDHENMFWYRQDPGLGLRLIYFSYDVKMKEKGDIPEGYSVSREKKERFSLILESASTNQTSMYLCASIGNTEAFFGQGTRLTVV.

This chain links TRBV4-2 with TRBJ2-5, with 11 bases aligning to TRBD2. The CDR3 sequence is 18 residues long. Germline trimming cut 1 base from V and 4 bases from J; bases unmatched to any gene: 11. Germline V gene data show CDR1 as LGHNA and CDR2 as YNFKEQ. The CDR3 DNA follows: TGTGCCAGCAGCCAAGTGTTCCCTAGCGGGAGGTTGGGAGAGACCCAGTACTTC. It specifies CASSQVFPSGRLGETQYF.

This clone was counted once. The CDR3 bases are TGTGCCAGCAGTACTCAGGGCACCTCGGGGGAGCAGTACTTC. Translating gives CASSTQGTSGEQYF. The chain has TRBV5-4 and TRBJ2-7; D may correspond to TRBD1 or TRBD2 (5 bases each). This CDR3 has 14 residues. Trimming cost V 5 bases and J 7 bases, with 19 bases left between them. Germline V lookup: CDR1 SGHNT, CDR2 YYREEE (reference sequence).

This chain joins TRBV6-5 and TRBJ2-5; 7 bases are a match to TRBD1. The junction had 4 bases not matched to a gene; V was cut back by 1 base and J by 5 bases. Germline CDR1 is MNHEY and CDR2 is SVGAGI. The CDR3 contains 14 residues. CDR3 sequence (DNA): TGTGCCAGCAGTTACTACGAGGGGGCCGAGACCCAGTACTTC. Encoded protein: CASSYYEGAETQYF.

The genes are TRBV7-2 and TRBJ1-4; D is uncertain. The CDR3 runs 11 residues. From germline, CDR1 is SGHTA and CDR2 FQGNSA. Trimming cost V 5 bases and J 10 bases, with 8 bases left between them. The DNA of the CDR3 is TGTGCCAGCAGCCTATACGGAAAACTGTTTTTT. Amino acid sequence: CASSLYGKLFF.

Remarks on this clone: The junction and the germline gene differ at one end; a read error may be behind it. The chain uses TRBV19 and TRBJ1-4; TRBD1 agrees at 7 bases. CDR3 length: 17 residues. CDR1 is LNHDA and CDR2 is SQIVND in the germline V gene (reference sequence). CDR3 region: CASRIAPHRGLNEKLFF. CDR3 sequence (DNA): TGTGCCAGTAGGATAGCGCCTCACAGGGGCCTTAATGAAAAACTGTTTTTT.

The rearrangement joins TRBV6-5 to TRBJ2-7; D perhaps matches TRBD2 (6 bases). The V gene lost 0 bases and the J gene lost 2 bases, with 11 bases spanning the gap. The CDR3 runs to 15 residues. Germline CDR1 reads MNHEY; CDR2 reads SVGAGI. DNA for the CDR3: TGTGCCAGCAGTTACTCGGGGGGATCGGCCTACGAGCAGTACTTC. Translation gives CASSYSGGSAYEQYF.

The table lists this clone with a few counts. The chain is built from TRBV4-1 and TRBJ1-3, with D unresolved. The CDR3 loop spans 15 amino acids. Germline V gene lookup returns CDR1 MGHRA and CDR2 YSYEKL. V lost 1 base to trimming and J lost 0 bases, with 7 bases between them. The CDR3 here is CASSQVRDSGNTIYF. The CDR3 coding sequence is TGCGCCAGCAGCCAAGTCAGAGACTCTGGAAACACCATATATTTT.

J is TRBJ2-5 and V is TRBV5-1; unclear D gene. V was pared by 1 base and J by 4 bases, with 8 bases between. Germline-derived CDR1 and CDR2 are SGHRS and YFSETQ. The length of the CDR3 is 13 residues. CDR3 sequence reads: CASSLRSRETQYF. Written as DNA, the CDR3 is TGCGCCAGCAGCTTGAGGTCTCGAGAGACCCAGTACTTC.